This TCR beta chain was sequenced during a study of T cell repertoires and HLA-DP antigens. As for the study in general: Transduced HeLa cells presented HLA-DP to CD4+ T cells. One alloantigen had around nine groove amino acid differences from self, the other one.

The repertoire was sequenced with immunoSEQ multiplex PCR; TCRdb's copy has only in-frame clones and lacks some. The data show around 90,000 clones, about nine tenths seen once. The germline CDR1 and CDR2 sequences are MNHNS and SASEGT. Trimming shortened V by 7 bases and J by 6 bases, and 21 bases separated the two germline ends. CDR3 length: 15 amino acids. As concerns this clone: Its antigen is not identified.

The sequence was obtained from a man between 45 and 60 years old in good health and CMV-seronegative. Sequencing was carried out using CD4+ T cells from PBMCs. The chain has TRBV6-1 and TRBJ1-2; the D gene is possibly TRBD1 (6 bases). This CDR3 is CASTQLTGNRDGYTF. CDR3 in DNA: TGTGCCAGCACTCAATTAACAGGGAATCGGGATGGCTACACCTTC.